One sample yielded the 13 T cell receptor beta chains listed below, sequenced in a study of blood T cell repertoires in COVID-19 (TCRdb year 2020). The library was generated by the immunoSEQ multiplex PCR assay. The table was pulled from immuneACCESS by TCRdb, which kept in-frame rearrangements only. Such tables lose some clones; where checked, under half of the loss comes from unresolved V genes, and the rest has no known cause. In all, the sample holds under 150,000 clones, and roughly 76% of those were seen once. The ten largest clones represent approximately 9% of the sample. Specimen: peripheral blood. The origin of the receptors is a woman between 50 and 59 years old with active or convalescent COVID-19.

The CDR3 loop is CASSVVELAGVEQFF. The DNA for the CDR3 is TGTGCCAGCAGCGTAGTCGAGTTAGCGGGAGTTGAGCAGTTCTTC. The chain couples TRBV9 to TRBJ2-1, with 9 bases matching TRBD2. The germline gives CDR1 SGDLS, CDR2 YYNGEE. The V and J ends lost 0 bases and 9 bases, in that order; junction bases with no gene match: 7. There are 15 residues in the CDR3.

The chain combines TRBV28 with TRBJ1-1, with a possible D match to TRBD1 (5 bases). Germline CDR1 and CDR2: MDHEN and SYDVKM. The CDR3 has 16 amino acids. Between the trimmed V and J ends, which lost 4 bases and 1 base, there was a span of 16 bases. CDR3: CASSSSLGGENTEAFF. The CDR3 DNA follows: TGTGCCAGCAGTTCCTCCCTGGGGGGTGAGAACACTGAAGCTTTCTTT.

This CDR3 reads CASSFGGGTTSYEQYF. The CDR3 DNA follows: TGTGCCAGCAGCTTCGGGGGGGGCACAACCTCCTACGAGCAGTACTTC. The genes are TRBV5-4 and TRBJ2-7; 8 bases are a match to TRBD2. In germline, CDR1 is SGHNT, CDR2 YYREEE (reference sequence). This CDR3 is 16 amino acids long. Trimming removed 2 bases from V and 0 bases from J; junction bases left unmatched: 7.

The chain carries TRBV18 and TRBJ1-1; TRBD1 matches 7 bases. V lost 1 base, J lost 7 bases, and 6 bases stayed unmatched. Germline lookup yields CDR1 KGHSH and CDR2 LQKENI. There are 14 residues in the CDR3. CDR3 sequence (DNA): TGTGCCAGCTCACCACGAAAGGGGGCCGGTGAAGCTTTCTTT. Translating gives CASSPRKGAGEAFF.

This chain connects TRBV7-2 to TRBJ1-2, with D possibly TRBD1 on 6 matching bases. The CDR3 contains 13 residues. The ends were cut back, 5 bases at V and 3 bases at J, with 10 bases in the middle. Germline V gene lookup returns CDR1 SGHTA and CDR2 FQGNSA. The CDR3 bases are TGTGCCAGCAGCCCCAGGGGAGACTATGGCTACACCTTC. It is translated as CASSPRGDYGYTF.

The sample holds one count of this clone. The V gene is TRBV7-8, the J gene TRBJ2-1, with TRBD2 as a possible D gene (6 bases). V was pared by 5 bases and J by 6 bases, with 20 bases between. From germline, CDR1 is SGHVS and CDR2 FQNEAQ. The CDR3 is made up of 16 amino acids. The CDR3 reads CASSPSAGPPSNEQFF. As DNA, the CDR3 is TGTGCCAGCAGCCCTTCTGCGGGGCCCCCAAGCAATGAGCAGTTCTTC.

V is TRBV30 and J is TRBJ1-2; TRBD1 matches at 10 bases. Germline V lookup: CDR1 GTSNPN, CDR2 SVGIG (reference sequence). Unmatched junction bases numbered 2, after V lost 5 bases and J lost 2 bases. The CDR3 is made up of 13 amino acids. The CDR3 region has the DNA TGTGCCTGGTCGACAGGGGGCAACTATGGCTACACCTTC. Protein: CAWSTGGNYGYTF.

The chain employs TRBV5-4 and TRBJ2-7; the match to TRBD1 covers 8 bases. Germline-derived CDR1 and CDR2 are SGHNT and YYREEE (reference sequence). The CDR3 runs to 15 residues. V lost 0 bases, J lost 1 base, and 3 bases stayed unmatched. In DNA, the CDR3 is TGTGCCAGCAGCTTGGAGCGGACAGGGTCCTACGAGCAGTACTTC. Translation gives CASSLERTGSYEQYF.

This chain connects TRBV5-4 to TRBJ2-7, with D perhaps matching TRBD1 (6 bases). CDR1 is SGHNT, CDR2 YYREEE, per germline (reference sequence). CDR3 length equals 13 residues. Trimming removed 4 bases at V and 1 base at J, with 9 bases between. The CDR3 coding sequence is TGTGCCAGCAGCCCGGGACAATCCTACGAGCAGTACTTC. As protein: CASSPGQSYEQYF. Full variable domain (remainder filled in from reference TRBV5-4 and TRBJ2-7): ETGVTQSPTHLIKTRGQQVTLRCSSQSGHNTVSWYQQALGQGPQFIFQYYREEENGRGNFPPRFSGLQFPNYSSELNVNALELDDSALYLCASSPGQSYEQYFGPGTRLTVT.

The chain joins TRBV29-1 to TRBJ2-1; D is uncertain. V lost 4 bases to trimming and J lost 9 bases, with 10 bases between them. This CDR3 spans 11 amino acids. CDR1 and CDR2 (germline): SQVTM, ANQGSEA. CDR3 nucleotides: TGCAGCGTTGTACGCCAGTCTGAGCAGTTCTTC. Its translation: CSVVRQSEQFF.

V is TRBV7-8 and J is TRBJ2-7; 9 bases fit TRBD2. V was clipped by 7 bases and J by 2 bases; unmatched bases: 9. The CDR3 sequence is 15 residues long. Germline assignment: CDR1 SGHVS and CDR2 FQNEAQ. In nucleotides, the CDR3 is TGTGCCAGCACTCTGAGGGGACTAGCCCCCTACGAGCAGTACTTC. Protein: CASTLRGLAPYEQYF. The entire variable domain, with the rest obtained from reference TRBV7-8 and TRBJ2-7, is as follows: GAGVSQSPRYKVAKRGQDVALRCDPISGHVSLFWYQQALGQGPEFLTYFQNEAQLDKSGLPSDRFFAERPEGSVSTLKIQRTQQEDSAVYLCASTLRGLAPYEQYFGPGTRLTVT.

The J gene is TRBJ1-1, the V gene TRBV19, with D hard to call. Germline V gives CDR1 LNHDA, CDR2 SQIVND (reference sequence). CDR3 size: 12 residues. The V end was cut by 5 bases, the J end by 11 bases, with 15 bases between. In DNA, the CDR3 is TGTGCCAGTAGTCCAGAGGTCGGAGTGGCTTTCTTT. Protein product: CASSPEVGVAFF.

This clone was recorded once. V and J are TRBV6-5 and TRBJ1-5; D remains ambiguous. The V end lost 0 bases, the J end lost 9 bases, and 9 bases lay between the germline ends. The length of the CDR3 is 13 residues. Germline V gives CDR1 MNHEY, CDR2 SVGAGI. CDR3 DNA sequence: TGTGCCAGCAGTTACTCGGCAGGCCGGCCCCAGCATTTT. This translates into CASSYSAGRPQHF.